This TCR beta chain was captured in a study of shared clonotypes between healthy human individuals. Study background: In total, the donors were two women and a few men aged 18 to 49. Every donor yielded three CD4 naive, three CD4 memory, two CD8 naive and one CD8 memory plate.

An assay was performed, and its level was deep. The repertoire was sequenced with immunoSEQ multiplex PCR; TCRdb's copy has only in-frame clones and lacks some. This table holds about 2 million clones, 90% to 95% found once. The germline V gene encodes CDR1 MNHNS and CDR2 SASEGT. Trimming removed 4 bases from V and 8 bases from J, with 11 bases in between. This CDR3 is 12 amino acids long. Sequenced sample: naive CD4+ T cells sorted from blood. Documented subset: CD45RA+ positively selected. J is TRBJ1-1 and V is TRBV6-1; no firm D call. This clonotype was sampled from a man younger than 30 in good health. CDR3: CASSGNPPEAFF. DNA of the CDR3: TGTGCCAGCAGTGGAAATCCCCCCGAAGCTTTCTTT.